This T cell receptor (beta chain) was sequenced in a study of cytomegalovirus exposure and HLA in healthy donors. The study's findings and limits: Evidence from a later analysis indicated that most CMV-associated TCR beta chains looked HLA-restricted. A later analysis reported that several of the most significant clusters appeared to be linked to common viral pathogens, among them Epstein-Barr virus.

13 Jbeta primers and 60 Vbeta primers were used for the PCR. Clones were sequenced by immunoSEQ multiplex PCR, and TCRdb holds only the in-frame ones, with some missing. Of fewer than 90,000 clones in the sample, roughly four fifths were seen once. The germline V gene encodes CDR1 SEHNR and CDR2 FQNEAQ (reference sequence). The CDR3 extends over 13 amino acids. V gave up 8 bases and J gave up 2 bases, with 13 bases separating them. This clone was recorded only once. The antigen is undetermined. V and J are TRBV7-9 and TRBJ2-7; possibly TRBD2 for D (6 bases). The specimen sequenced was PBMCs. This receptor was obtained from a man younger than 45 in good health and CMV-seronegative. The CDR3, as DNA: TGTGCCAGCGTAGGAGGGAGTGCCTACGAGCAGTACTTC. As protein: CASVGGSAYEQYF.